This T cell receptor (beta chain) was captured by sequencing in a study of CD8+ T cells in alopecia areata. About the research overall: Tofacitinib was taken orally by treated patients, and the dose was 5 to 10 mg twice daily.

Germline V gene sequence: CDR1 GTSNPN, CDR2 SVGIG (reference sequence). This CDR3 comprises 14 residues. Trimming took 4 bases from V and 1 from J, leaving 13 bases between them. Following extraction, RNA underwent reverse transcription to cDNA, which served as the sequencing template. Sequenced by immunoSEQ multiplex PCR; TCRdb stores in-frame clones only, minus some. The sample has roughly 120,000 clones, more than 30% seen once. Alopecia areata patients had lesional scalp punch biopsies and peripheral blood taken from them. It was from PBMCs that CD4+ and CD8+ T cells were sorted. Sequenced material: CD4+ T cells sorted from blood. The chain has TRBV30 and TRBJ1-2; a possible D gene is TRBD1 (5 bases). This clonotype was obtained from a human donor with alopecia areata. The CDR3 DNA reads as TGTGCCTGGACCTCAGGGCGCGTTAACTATGGCTACACCTTC. Translation: CAWTSGRVNYGYTF.